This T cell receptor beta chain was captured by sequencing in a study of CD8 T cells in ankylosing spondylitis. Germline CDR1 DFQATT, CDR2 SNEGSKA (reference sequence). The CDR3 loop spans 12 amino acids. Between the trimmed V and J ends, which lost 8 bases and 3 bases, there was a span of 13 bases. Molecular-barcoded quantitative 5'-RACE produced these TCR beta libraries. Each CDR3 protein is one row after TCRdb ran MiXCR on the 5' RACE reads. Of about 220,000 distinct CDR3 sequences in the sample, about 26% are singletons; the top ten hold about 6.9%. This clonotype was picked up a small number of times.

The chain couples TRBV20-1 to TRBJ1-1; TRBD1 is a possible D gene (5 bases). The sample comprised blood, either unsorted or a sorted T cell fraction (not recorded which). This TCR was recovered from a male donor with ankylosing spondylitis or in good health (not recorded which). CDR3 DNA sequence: TGCAGTACCCGGGACGGATACACTGAAGCTTTCTTT. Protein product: CSTRDGYTEAFF.